This T cell receptor (beta chain) came from a study of somatic mutations in cytotoxic T cells in rheumatoid arthritis. Sequencing was performed with immunoSEQ multiplex PCR; in TCRdb, only in-frame clones are kept and a portion is missing. The sample lists more than 15,000 clones; 65% to 70% were seen once. V gave up 10 bases and J gave up 8 bases, with 12 bases separating them. CDR1 and CDR2 from the germline V gene are LNHDA and SQIVND (reference sequence). The CDR3 spans 12 residues. Relative to its sample, this clone is medium-sized. The chain recombines TRBV19 with TRBJ1-6; TRBD1 is a possible D gene (5 bases). The sequence derives from an adult with rheumatoid arthritis. The sample comprised CD8+ T cells sorted from blood. The CDR3 coding sequence is TGTGCCACGCGGACATCCCATTCACCCCTCCACTTT. It translates to CATRTSHSPLHF.